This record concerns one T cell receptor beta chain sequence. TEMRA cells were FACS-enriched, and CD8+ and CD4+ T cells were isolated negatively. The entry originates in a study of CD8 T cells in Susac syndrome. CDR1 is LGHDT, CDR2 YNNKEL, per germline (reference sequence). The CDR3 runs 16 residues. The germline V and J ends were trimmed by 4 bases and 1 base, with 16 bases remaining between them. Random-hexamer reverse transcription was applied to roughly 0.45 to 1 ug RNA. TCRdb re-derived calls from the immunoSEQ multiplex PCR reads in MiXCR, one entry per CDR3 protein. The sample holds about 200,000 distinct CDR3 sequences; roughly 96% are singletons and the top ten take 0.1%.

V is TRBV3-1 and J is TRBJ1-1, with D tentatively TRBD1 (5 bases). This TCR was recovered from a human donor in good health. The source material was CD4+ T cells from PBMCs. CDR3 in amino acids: CASSLGRAKRNTEAFF. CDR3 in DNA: TGTGCCAGCAGCCTGGGACGGGCTAAGCGGAACACTGAAGCTTTCTTT. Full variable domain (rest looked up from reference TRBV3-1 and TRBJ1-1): DTAVSQTPKYLVTQMGNDKSIKCEQNLGHDTMYWYKQDSKKFLKIMFSYNNKELIINETVPNRFSPKSPDKAHLNLHINSLELGDSAVYFCASSLGRAKRNTEAFFGQGTRLTVV.